Shown below are 8 T cell receptor beta chains from a single sample sequenced in a study of T cells after yellow fever vaccination. TCRdb re-called the 5' RACE reads with MiXCR, one entry per CDR3 protein. The sample shows almost 600,000 distinct CDR3 sequences, roughly 13% of them seen only once. Sequences were derived from PBMCs, sampled on the day of the yellow fever booster vaccination. All receptors come from a man aged 25 to 45 who received the YFV17D yellow fever vaccine.

This rearrangement joins TRBV6-5 to TRBJ2-3, with D possibly TRBD2 on 6 matching bases. CDR1 is MNHEY, CDR2 SVGAGI, per germline. V lost 4 bases and J lost 0, with 11 bases in between. The CDR3 has 15 amino acids. CDR3 nucleotide sequence: TGTGCCAGCAGTTCGCTAGCGATTAGCACAGATACGCAGTATTTT. Its protein product is CASSSLAISTDTQYF.

This clonotype was recorded a few times. The rearrangement links TRBV6-2 or TRBV6-3 to TRBJ2-1; maybe TRBD2 (5 bases). Germline-derived CDR1 and CDR2 are MNHEY and SVGEGT. The CDR3 sequence is 16 residues long. The V and J ends lost 2 bases and 5 bases respectively, with 16 bases between them. The CDR3 loop is CASSYVLGMRDNEQFF. CDR3 coding DNA: TGTGCCAGCAGTTACGTTCTGGGGATGAGGGACAATGAGCAGTTCTTC.

The chain combines TRBV20-1 with TRBJ1-5; no reliable D call. The germline CDR1 and CDR2 sequences are DFQATT and SNEGSKA (reference sequence). The ends were cut back, 4 bases at V and 6 bases at J, with 19 bases in the middle. The CDR3 totals 15 residues. CDR3 amino acids: CSATPERRLGQPQHF. CDR3 bases: TGCAGTGCTACCCCAGAAAGGCGACTGGGTCAGCCCCAGCATTTT.

The table lists this clonotype with a few counts. V usage is TRBV5-1 and J usage is TRBJ2-1; D might be TRBD1 (5 bases). The V gene's germline CDR1 is SGHRS and CDR2 YFSETQ. The CDR3 sequence is 14 residues long. The V end was cut by 7 bases, the J end by 4 bases, with 15 bases between. This chain's CDR3 is CASALGADYNEQFF. Here the CDR3 DNA reads TGCGCCAGCGCCTTAGGGGCCGATTACAATGAGCAGTTCTTC. Combining the CDR3 with reference TRBV5-1 and TRBJ2-1 gives the whole variable domain KAGVTQTPRYLIKTRGQQVTLSCSPISGHRSVSWYQQTPGQGLQFLFEYFSETQRNKGNFPGRFSGRQFSNSRSEMNVSTLELGDSALYLCASALGADYNEQFFGPGTRLTVL.

The chain recombines TRBV7-9 with TRBJ2-7; TRBD1 aligns across 8 bases. Germline V gene lookup returns CDR1 SEHNR and CDR2 FQNEAQ (reference sequence). This CDR3 has 14 residues. The junction had 6 bases not matched to a gene; V was cut back by 8 bases and J by 0 bases. This chain's CDR3 is CASGQGPSSYEQYF. CDR3 DNA sequence: TGTGCCAGCGGACAGGGACCGAGCTCCTACGAGCAGTACTTC.

There are a few counts of this clonotype. This chain joins TRBV28 and TRBJ2-7, with 11 bases lining up with TRBD2. With V trimmed by 6 bases and J by 4 bases, 14 bases remained unmatched. The CDR3 has 17 residues. Looked up from germline, CDR1 is MDHEN and CDR2 is SYDVKM. CDR3: CASSSTSGSTILYEQYF. CDR3 DNA sequence: TGTGCCAGCAGCTCAACTAGCGGGAGTACGATTCTTTACGAGCAGTACTTC.

The CDR3 DNA reads as TGCAGTGCTAGAGATCCTAGCGGGAGGGTTAATGAGCAGTTCTTC. This codes for CSARDPSGRVNEQFF. The chain joins TRBV20-1 to TRBJ2-1; 12 positions match TRBD2. This CDR3 has 15 residues. Trimming removed 0 bases from V and 7 bases from J; junction bases left unmatched: 4. Germline V gives CDR1 DFQATT, CDR2 SNEGSKA (reference sequence).

The gene calls are TRBV18 and TRBJ2-6; tentative D call: TRBD1 (7 bases). The CDR3 runs 14 residues. V was trimmed by 4 bases and J by 12 bases, leaving 16 bases between them. The V gene's germline CDR1 is KGHSH and CDR2 LQKENI. CDR3 bases: TGTGCCAGCTCACAGACTGACAGGGAGGTCGTCCTGACTTTC. Translated: CASSQTDREVVLTF.